This T cell receptor beta chain originates from a study of blood T cell repertoires in COVID-19. As for the study in general: Samples came from the United States, Italy and Spain, spanning acute and convalescent COVID-19.

TCRdb's copy holds only in-frame clones and misses some; the assay was immunoSEQ multiplex PCR. The table lists over 150,000 clones, roughly 76% of them singletons. This CDR3 is built from 13 residues. The V and J ends lost 4 bases and 1 base respectively, with 7 bases between them. Germline V CDR1 and CDR2: MNHEY, SVGEGT. The TCR comes from a woman of 80 years or more with COVID-19, enrolled during active disease. The sequenced sample consisted of peripheral blood. V is TRBV6-2 or TRBV6-3 and J is TRBJ1-1; TRBD1 is a possible D gene (5 bases). DNA for the CDR3: TGTGCCAGCAGTTGGGGGGAGAACACTGAAGCTTTCTTT. It is translated as CASSWGENTEAFF.